This T cell receptor (beta chain) was captured by sequencing in a study of PD-1 blockade in mismatch repair-deficient tumors. Study summary: Patients had approximately 11 mismatch repair-deficient cancer types and were previously treated and progressing. Whole-study findings and limits: Tumor-resident clones, often absent from pretreatment blood, expanded after pembrolizumab and then contracted.

Every patient had mismatch repair deficiency by PCR or immunohistochemistry. TCRs were sequenced from a few patients responding to pembrolizumab. The assay was immunoSEQ multiplex PCR, and TCRdb's table has in-frame clones only and misses some. The table has roughly 25,000 clones, about 83% seen once; the top ten hold around 20%. The germline V gene has CDR1 MNHEY and CDR2 SMNVEV (reference sequence). This CDR3 comprises 13 residues. The V and J ends lost 3 bases and 7 bases respectively, with 12 bases between them. About this clone: Antigen specificity is unknown.

This clonotype originated in an adult with mismatch repair-deficient cancer. The chain carries TRBV27 and TRBJ1-1; TRBD1 might be the D (6 bases). Sample: peripheral blood, taken 12 weeks after starting pembrolizumab. CDR3 loop: CASSFLGAVEAFF. The CDR3 region has the DNA TGTGCCAGCAGTTTTCTGGGGGCGGTTGAAGCTTTCTTT.